Presented here are 29 T cell receptor beta chains from one specimen sequenced in a study of siplizumab effects on memory and regulatory T cells. The method was immunoSEQ multiplex PCR; TCRdb's version includes in-frame clones alone and lacks a portion of them. This sample has approximately 110,000 clones, with approximately 94% found just once. Material: CD4+ T cells sorted from blood. The receptors were sampled from a human donor in good health.

The V and J genes are TRBV4-1 and TRBJ1-4, with a weak D call TRBD1 (5 bases). CDR1 is MGHRA, CDR2 YSYEKL, per germline. V lost 0 bases and J lost 1, with 9 bases in between. The CDR3 extends over 16 amino acids. The CDR3 loop is CASSQDWGVTNEKLFF. The CDR3 nucleotides are TGCGCCAGCAGCCAAGATTGGGGGGTAACTAATGAAAAACTGTTTTTT.

The V gene is TRBV30, the J gene TRBJ1-6; maybe TRBD1 (6 bases). The V and J ends lost 3 bases and 4 bases respectively, with 10 bases between them. CDR1 and CDR2 (germline): GTSNPN, SVGIG (reference sequence). This CDR3 comprises 14 residues. CDR3 region: CAWRDRPYNSPLHF. The DNA for the CDR3 is TGTGCCTGGAGGGACAGACCTTATAATTCACCCCTCCACTTT. The full variable domain, its missing parts supplied by reference TRBV30 and TRBJ1-6, is SQTIHQWPATLVQPVGSPLSLECTVEGTSNPNLYWYRQAAGRGLQLLFYSVGIGQISSEVPQNLSASRPQDRQFILSSKKLLLSDSGFYLCAWRDRPYNSPLHFGNGTRLTVT.

This clone was counted between two and nine times. The V gene is TRBV19, the J gene TRBJ2-2; 7 positions agree with TRBD2. Germline CDR1 LNHDA, CDR2 SQIVND (reference sequence). Trimming took 3 bases from V and 0 from J; bases not matched to a gene: 7. The CDR3 is 17 amino acids. The CDR3 loop reads CASSIYGGTSNTGELFF. The CDR3 DNA sequence: TGTGCCAGTAGTATCTACGGGGGGACTTCGAACACCGGGGAGCTGTTTTTT. The full variable domain, rest sourced from reference TRBV19 and TRBJ2-2, is DGGITQSPKYLFRKEGQNVTLSCEQNLNHDAMYWYRQDPGQGLRLIYYSQIVNDFQKGDIAEGYSVSREKKESFPLTVTSAQKNPTAFYLCASSIYGGTSNTGELFFGEGSRLTVL.

J is TRBJ2-1 and V is TRBV16; weak D call: TRBD1 (6 bases). Germline V gives CDR1 KGHSY, CDR2 FQNENV. Trimming cost V 1 base and J 4 bases, with 14 bases left between them. The CDR3 runs 16 residues. The CDR3: CASSQFLGQTYNEQFF. In DNA form, the CDR3 reads TGTGCCAGCAGCCAATTTTTAGGACAGACTTACAATGAGCAGTTCTTC. The entire variable domain, with the rest obtained from reference TRBV16 and TRBJ2-1, is as follows: GEEVAQTPKHLVRGEGQKAKLYCAPIKGHSYVFWYQQVLKNEFKFLISFQNENVFDETGMPKERFSAKCLPNSPCSLEIQATKLEDSAVYFCASSQFLGQTYNEQFFGPGTRLTVL.

This clone showed up just once. The chain has TRBV5-1 and TRBJ2-3, with D possibly called TRBD1 or TRBD2 (5 bases each). The CDR3 totals 15 residues. Between the trimmed V and J ends, which lost 5 bases and 8 bases, there was a span of 21 bases. The germline gives CDR1 SGHRS, CDR2 YFSETQ. The CDR3 sequence is CASRSSSGTDGTQYF. The CDR3, as DNA: TGCGCCAGCAGAAGCAGCTCCGGGACGGACGGTACGCAGTATTTT.

The chain joins TRBV19 to TRBJ2-7; D perhaps matches TRBD1 (6 bases). Germline CDR1 is LNHDA and CDR2 is SQIVND (reference sequence). The CDR3 is made up of 14 amino acids. Trimming cost V 3 bases and J 6 bases, with 15 bases left between them. In nucleotides, the CDR3 is TGTGCCAGTAGTATTTTTAGGGGGATTGGCGAGCAGTACTTC. Protein: CASSIFRGIGEQYF.

Comment on this clone: Mismatch with germline at one junction end may stem from a read error. The V gene is TRBV5-6, the J gene TRBJ1-6; 10 positions agree with TRBD1. The CDR3 length is 12 residues. CDR1 is SGHDT and CDR2 is YYEEEE in the germline V gene. CDR3 DNA sequence: TGTGCCAGCAGCACTCTATCCGGGACAGGGGAGTTT. Residues: CASSTLSGTGEF.

The chain employs TRBV5-6 and TRBJ2-5; D call uncertain. The CDR3 runs 12 residues. CDR1 is SGHDT and CDR2 is YYEEEE in the germline V gene. V lost 0 bases to trimming and J lost 5 bases, with 5 bases between them. This CDR3 is CASSLVTETQYF. The CDR3 bases are TGTGCCAGCAGCTTGGTGACGGAGACCCAGTACTTC. Variable domain in full (rest from reference TRBV5-6 and TRBJ2-5): DAGVTQSPTHLIKTRGQQVTLRCSPKSGHDTVSWYQQALGQGPQFIFQYYEEEERQRGNFPDRFSGHQFPNYSSELNVNALLLGDSALYLCASSLVTETQYFGPGTRLLVL.

This sequence joins TRBV6-5 and TRBJ2-5; the match to TRBD1 covers 10 bases. The junction had 4 bases not matched to a gene; V was cut back by 2 bases and J by 1 base. Germline CDR1 MNHEY, CDR2 SVGAGI. The CDR3 is 16 residues long. The CDR3 here is CASSYSRTGGQETQYF. In DNA form, the CDR3 reads TGTGCCAGCAGTTACAGTCGGACAGGGGGCCAAGAGACCCAGTACTTC.

The chain employs TRBV4-1 and TRBJ1-1; possible D gene TRBD1, 5 bases. Germline CDR1 is MGHRA and CDR2 is YSYEKL. The CDR3 is 13 amino acids. V was trimmed by 6 bases and J by 1 base, leaving 9 bases between them. The CDR3 DNA is TGCGCCAGCAGTCCGAGGGGGAACACTGAAGCTTTCTTT. Its translation is CASSPRGNTEAFF.

V is TRBV6-1 and J is TRBJ1-2; D perhaps matches TRBD1 (5 bases). The CDR3 sequence is 13 residues long. V lost 2 bases, J lost 1 base, and 5 bases lay in between. From germline, CDR1 is MNHNS and CDR2 SASEGT. CDR3 amino acids: CASSERGNYGYTF. The DNA of the CDR3 is TGTGCCAGCAGTGAAAGGGGTAACTATGGCTACACCTTC.

The chain recombines TRBV7-8 with TRBJ2-5; 11 bases are shared with TRBD2. CDR3 length: 17 amino acids. Germline lookup yields CDR1 SGHVS and CDR2 FQNEAQ. V lost 0 bases to trimming and J lost 5 bases; unmatched junction nucleotides: 8. The chain's CDR3 is CASSLAGLAGGKETQYF. The CDR3 bases are TGTGCCAGCAGCTTAGCGGGGCTAGCGGGGGGCAAGGAGACCCAGTACTTC.

The V call is TRBV6-6, the J call TRBJ1-5, with 8 bases identical to TRBD1. The trim removed 2 bases at V and 7 bases at J, leaving 4 bases unmatched. The CDR3 totals 14 residues. Germline-derived CDR1 and CDR2 are MNHNY and SVGAGI (reference sequence). The CDR3 protein is CASSYGQGSQPQHF. CDR3 coding DNA: TGTGCCAGCAGTTACGGACAGGGCTCCCAGCCCCAGCATTTT.

V usage is TRBV7-2 and J usage is TRBJ2-7; D possibly corresponds to TRBD2 (6 bases). This CDR3 is 17 amino acids long. Trimming removed 2 bases from V and 1 base from J, with 18 bases in between. Germline assignment: CDR1 SGHTA and CDR2 FQGNSA. The CDR3 coding sequence is TGTGCCAGCAGCTTATTAAATCGTCGTCGGGAGTCCTACGAGCAGTACTTC. It encodes CASSLLNRRRESYEQYF.

The chain joins TRBV29-1 to TRBJ1-5; a possible D gene is TRBD1 (5 bases). With 4 bases removed from V and 3 bases from J, the gap between germline ends came to 10 bases. CDR3 size: 13 residues. Germline loops: CDR1 SQVTM, CDR2 ANQGSEA. The CDR3 region has the DNA TGCAGCGTTGTGTGGGGGGTCAATCAGCCCCAGCATTTT. This gives the protein CSVVWGVNQPQHF.

The chain is built from TRBV19 and TRBJ2-1; D ambiguous. The CDR3 has 16 residues. In germline, CDR1 is LNHDA, CDR2 SQIVND (reference sequence). Trimming took off 3 bases at V and 2 bases at J, with 14 bases between the two ends. The CDR3 protein is CASSIWRPMTYNEQFF. The CDR3 coding sequence is TGTGCCAGTAGTATCTGGCGACCGATGACCTACAATGAGCAGTTCTTC.

The V and J genes are TRBV7-8 and TRBJ2-5; D is perhaps TRBD1 (6 bases). Trimming removed 5 bases from V and 5 bases from J, with 12 bases in between. Germline V CDR1 and CDR2: SGHVS, FQNEAQ. The CDR3 is 13 amino acids. The CDR3 region is CASSLQGLETQYF. For the CDR3, the DNA is TGTGCCAGCAGCCTTCAGGGGTTGGAGACCCAGTACTTC.

This clone showed up just a few times. The gene calls are TRBV18 and TRBJ2-2; a possible D gene is TRBD2 (5 bases). Trimming cost V 3 bases and J 8 bases, with 7 bases left between them. The CDR3 runs to 12 residues. Germline V CDR1 and CDR2: KGHSH, LQKENI. The CDR3 reads CASSPRRGELFF. CDR3 nucleotide sequence: TGTGCCAGCTCACCCCGGAGGGGGGAGCTGTTTTTT.

In nucleotides, the CDR3 is TGCGCCAGCAGCCTCGAGGGCACAGGGGCGGGGACTGAAGCTTTCTTT. This sequence encodes CASSLEGTGAGTEAFF. V usage is TRBV5-1 and J usage is TRBJ1-1; 7 nucleotides line up with TRBD1. Germline CDR1 reads SGHRS; CDR2 reads YFSETQ. Trimming took 4 bases from V and 5 from J; bases not matched to a gene: 14. CDR3 length: 16 residues.

The J gene is TRBJ1-1, the V gene TRBV5-1, with 8 bases that match TRBD1. The CDR3 runs to 14 residues. J was trimmed by 3 bases and V by 2 bases; bases with no gene match: 3. CDR1 is SGHRS and CDR2 is YFSETQ in the germline V gene. CDR3 sequence (DNA): TGCGCCAGCAGCTTCAGGGGGCGGGACACTGAAGCTTTCTTT. Its protein is CASSFRGRDTEAFF.

V gene TRBV5-4 combines with J gene TRBJ2-7, with 8 bases lining up with TRBD1. Germline V gives CDR1 SGHNT, CDR2 YYREEE (reference sequence). CDR3 size: 15 residues. Trimming removed 4 bases from V and 5 bases from J; junction bases left unmatched: 11. The CDR3 loop reads CASSPTGEIGNEQYF. CDR3 bases: TGTGCCAGCAGCCCGACAGGGGAGATAGGGAACGAGCAGTACTTC.

The CDR3 sequence is CASSGLAGVPYEQYF. The CDR3 DNA reads TGTGCCAGCAGCGGACTAGCGGGAGTCCCCTACGAGCAGTACTTC. This rearrangement joins TRBV2 to TRBJ2-7, with TRBD2 matching 13 bases. V trimming: 6 bases; J trimming: 2 bases; junction bases outside the gene matches: 4. Germline V gene sequence: CDR1 SNHLY, CDR2 FYNNEI. This CDR3 has 15 residues.

This sequence joins TRBV7-6 and TRBJ2-3; TRBD2 matches 9 bases. In germline, CDR1 is SGHVS, CDR2 FNYEAQ. The CDR3 extends over 16 amino acids. V trimming: 1 base; J trimming: 3 bases; junction bases outside the gene matches: 5. DNA of the CDR3: TGTGCCAGCAGCTTAGGAGGTAGCGGGAGAACAGATACGCAGTATTTT. Protein sequence: CASSLGGSGRTDTQYF.

The rearrangement uses TRBV5-6 and TRBJ2-1, with 11 bases fitting TRBD2. The germline CDR1 and CDR2 sequences are SGHDT and YYEEEE. CDR3 length: 16 amino acids. Trimming took 5 bases from V and 0 from J; bases not matched to a gene: 4. The CDR3 here is CASRGTSGSSYNEQFF. As DNA, the CDR3 is TGTGCCAGCAGAGGAACTAGCGGGAGCTCCTACAATGAGCAGTTCTTC.

The rearrangement uses TRBV7-2 and TRBJ2-7; D not resolved. Germline lookup yields CDR1 SGHTA and CDR2 FQGNSA. CDR3 length: 12 amino acids. Trimming stripped 4 bases from V and 6 bases from J, with 10 bases between. The CDR3 is CASSSYAAEQYF. The DNA of the CDR3 is TGTGCCAGCAGCTCTTACGCGGCCGAGCAGTACTTC. Full variable domain (rest looked up from reference TRBV7-2 and TRBJ2-7): GAGVSQSPSNKVTEKGKDVELRCDPISGHTALYWYRQSLGQGLEFLIYFQGNSAPDKSGLPSDRFSAERTGGSVSTLTIQRTQQEDSAVYLCASSSYAAEQYFGPGTRLTVT.

This rearrangement joins TRBV29-1 to TRBJ2-1, with D unresolved. In germline, CDR1 is SQVTM, CDR2 ANQGSEA. There are 13 residues in the CDR3. V lost 6 bases to trimming and J lost 10 bases, with 19 bases between them. CDR3 sequence (DNA): TGCAGCGTCCGACCACACGGAAAAGGGGAGCAGTTCTTC. Amino acids: CSVRPHGKGEQFF.

This clone was counted between two and nine times. The CDR3 sequence: CASSPTGELFF. CDR3 nucleotides: TGTGCCAGCTCACCCACCGGGGAGCTGTTTTTT. The chain uses TRBV18 and TRBJ2-2; D unresolved. Germline CDR1 reads KGHSH; CDR2 reads LQKENI. This CDR3 is built from 11 residues. Trimming stripped 3 bases from V and 4 bases from J, with 0 bases between.

J is TRBJ2-7 and V is TRBV5-6, with 8 bases identical to TRBD1. This CDR3 region has 13 residues. Unmatched junction bases numbered 4, after V lost 4 bases and J lost 4 bases. Germline V gene data show CDR1 as SGHDT and CDR2 as YYEEEE. Here the CDR3 DNA reads TGTGCCAGCAGCAGCCGGGACAGGTACGAGCAGTACTTC. Its translation is CASSSRDRYEQYF.

This chain uses TRBV6-6 with TRBJ2-7, with D tentatively TRBD1 or TRBD2 (5 bases each). CDR1 is MNHNY and CDR2 is SVGAGI in the germline V gene (reference sequence). V lost 6 bases, J lost 2 bases, and 20 bases lay in between. The CDR3 spans 16 residues. The CDR3 DNA sequence: TGTGCCAGCAGGGAGACCAACCGGGGCCGGCCCTACGAGCAGTACTTC. Translation: CASRETNRGRPYEQYF.